Presented here are 10 T cell receptor beta chains from one specimen sequenced in a study of T cells in Graves' hyperthyroidism and ophthalmopathy. Amplification yielded TCR beta CDR3 regions, with RNA transcripts as the source. When the TCR CDR3 underwent first-round RT-PCR, the HTBI primer set was used. TCRdb passed the multiplex PCR reads through MiXCR, listing each CDR3 protein once. Altogether under 700,000 distinct CDR3 sequences are present, just over 45% being singletons, with the ten largest covering just under 8.5%. Material: peripheral blood or thyroid tissue (not recorded which). These receptors were taken from a woman between 18 and 29 years old with Graves' hyperthyroidism.

In regard to this clonotype: A read error may be the cause here, since a much bigger clone is one base away. The chain combines TRBV10-3 with TRBJ2-7, with D possibly TRBD2 on 6 matching bases. V lost 4 bases and J lost 4, with 11 bases in between. Germline V CDR1 and CDR2: ENHRY, SYGVKD. CDR3 size: 13 residues. The CDR3 protein is CAISVGRQYEQYF. CDR3 coding DNA: TGTGCCATCAGTGTGGGGAGGCAGTACGAGCAGTACTTC.

This chain connects TRBV25-1 to TRBJ2-5; perhaps TRBD1 as D (5 bases). The V gene's germline CDR1 is MGHDK and CDR2 SYGVNS. The CDR3 runs 14 residues. The V end was cut by 4 bases, the J end by 1 base, with 10 bases between. The CDR3 region is CASSGTGIQETQYF. The CDR3 DNA follows: TGTGCCAGCAGTGGTACAGGCATCCAAGAGACCCAGTACTTC. Using reference TRBV25-1 and TRBJ2-5 for the parts outside the CDR3, the full variable domain is EADIYQTPRYLVIGTGKKITLECSQTMGHDKMYWYQQDPGMELHLIHYSYGVNSTEKGDLSSESTVSRIRTEHFPLTLESARPSHTSQYLCASSGTGIQETQYFGPGTRLLVL.

This clonotype was counted at least ten times. A clone one base away is much larger, so this may be a read error. The chain couples TRBV2 to TRBJ1-6, with TRBD1 matching over 9 bases. The germline gives CDR1 SNHLY, CDR2 FYNNEI. J gave up 7 bases and V 6 bases, and 4 bases lay outside the gene matches. The CDR3 length is 14 residues. CDR3 loop: CASSIGQGNSPLHF. CDR3 coding DNA: TGTGCCAGCAGCATCGGACAGGGGAATTCACCCCTCCACTTT.

The rearrangement joins TRBV9 to TRBJ2-5; the D is unclear. CDR1 and CDR2 (germline): SGDLS, YYNGEE. Trimming removed 4 bases at V and 0 bases at J, with 16 bases between. The CDR3 covers 16 residues. The CDR3 region is CASSLVSALYQETQYF. The DNA of the CDR3 is TGTGCCAGCAGCTTGGTGTCAGCGTTGTACCAAGAGACCCAGTACTTC.

The chain couples TRBV7-9 to TRBJ2-7; D remains ambiguous. The CDR3 length is 14 residues. V lost 3 bases, J lost 3 bases, and 12 bases lay in between. Germline CDR1 is SEHNR and CDR2 is FQNEAQ (reference sequence). The CDR3 is CASSFLGSNYEQYF. The DNA of the CDR3 is TGTGCCAGCAGCTTTCTCGGCAGCAACTACGAGCAGTACTTC.

The chain combines TRBV7-2 with TRBJ2-5, with no clear D. The CDR3 has 15 amino acids. Germline V gene data show CDR1 as SGHTA and CDR2 as FQGNSA. The V end lost 5 bases, the J end lost 3 bases, and 16 bases lay between the germline ends. CDR3 bases: TGTGCCAGCAGCCAAGGTGTACGGTCGGAAGAGACCCAGTACTTC. Encoded protein: CASSQGVRSEETQYF.

Regarding this clonotype: A clone one base away is much larger, so this may be a read error. The chain has TRBV14 and TRBJ1-1; D remains ambiguous. There are 13 residues in the CDR3. In germline, CDR1 is SGHDN, CDR2 FVKESK. V was cut by 0 bases and J by 4 bases, with 6 bases left in between. This chain's CDR3 is CASSQDTSTEAFF. The CDR3 bases are TGTGCCAGCAGCCAAGATACGAGCACTGAAGCTTTCTTT.

The chain is built from TRBV11-1 and TRBJ1-5; D is undetermined. Germline CDR1 SGHAT, CDR2 FQDESV (reference sequence). V was shortened by 6 bases and J by 4 bases, with 16 bases between the two germline ends. The CDR3 totals 15 residues. DNA for the CDR3: TGTGCCAGCAGTTGGGGTAGCAGACAAAATCAGCCCCAGCATTTT. As protein: CASSWGSRQNQPQHF.

This rearrangement joins TRBV20-1 to TRBJ2-7, with 10 nucleotides matching TRBD2. Germline V CDR1 and CDR2: DFQATT, SNEGSKA (reference sequence). The V and J ends lost 6 bases and 4 bases, in that order; junction bases with no gene match: 18. The CDR3 covers 17 residues. The CDR3 is CSAQGGGTSGIEYEQYF. CDR3 nucleotides: TGCAGTGCCCAAGGTGGGGGAACTAGCGGGATTGAATACGAGCAGTACTTC.

The chain combines TRBV14 with TRBJ1-1, with unresolved D. The CDR3 consists of 14 residues. Trimming pared 2 bases from V and 4 bases from J, leaving 11 bases between. Germline assignment: CDR1 SGHDN and CDR2 FVKESK. The CDR3 protein is CASSQRARGTEAFF. The DNA for the CDR3 is TGTGCCAGCAGCCAAAGGGCGCGGGGCACTGAAGCTTTCTTT.